Presented here are 29 T cell receptor beta chains from one specimen sequenced in a study of blood T cell repertoires in COVID-19. Sequencing used immunoSEQ multiplex PCR; TCRdb keeps in-frame clones, though not all of them. The data hold 150,000 or so clones, with around 87% observed a single time. The sample taken for sequencing was peripheral blood. The receptors originated from a man at least 80 years old with acute or convalescent COVID-19.

The chain has TRBV7-9 and TRBJ1-1; weak D call: TRBD1 (5 bases). Germline CDR1 is SEHNR and CDR2 is FQNEAQ (reference sequence). V was trimmed by 1 base and J by 4 bases, leaving 10 bases between them. CDR3 length: 14 residues. CDR3 coding DNA: TGTGCCAGCAGCTTAGTTCCGCAGGGCACTGAAGCTTTCTTT. It codes for CASSLVPQGTEAFF.

J is TRBJ2-7 and V is TRBV3-1 (or the pseudogene TRBV3-2); 9 bases fit TRBD1. Germline V CDR1 and CDR2: LGHDT, YNNKEL (reference sequence). This CDR3 has 16 amino acids. V lost 0 bases to trimming and J lost 3 bases; unmatched junction nucleotides: 6. CDR3 DNA: TGTGCCAGCAGCCAAGACTCCGGGACAGGGCACTACGAGCAGTACTTC. Protein sequence: CASSQDSGTGHYEQYF.

This chain connects TRBV6-1 to TRBJ1-2; 9 bases map to TRBD1. From germline, CDR1 is MNHNS and CDR2 SASEGT. The CDR3 spans 15 residues. V shed 3 bases, J shed 11 bases, and the junction held 13 bases outside the gene matches. The CDR3, as DNA: TGTGCCAGCAGTGAGGCGGGACAGGGTTGGGCTGGATACACCTTC. It yields the protein CASSEAGQGWAGYTF.

The chain recombines TRBV20-1 with TRBJ2-2; 10 bases line up with TRBD2. Germline CDR1 and CDR2: DFQATT and SNEGSKA (reference sequence). The junction had 5 bases not matched to a gene; V was cut back by 3 bases and J by 4 bases. The CDR3 totals 15 residues. For the CDR3, the DNA is TGCAGTGCTAGTTCAGCGGGGGGGCTCACCGGGGAGCTGTTTTTT. This gives the protein CSASSAGGLTGELFF.

The rearrangement uses TRBV15 and TRBJ1-4, with D possibly being TRBD1 (5 bases). CDR1 and CDR2 (germline): LNHNV, YYDKDF (reference sequence). V gave up 5 bases and J gave up 8 bases, with 9 bases separating them. The CDR3 is 12 amino acids. The CDR3 DNA reads TGTGCCACCAGCGAACGGACAGAAAAACTGTTTTTT. It yields the protein CATSERTEKLFF.

The chain recombines TRBV5-1 with TRBJ2-1, with 10 positions matching TRBD2. The J segment lost 5 bases and the V segment lost 5 bases, leaving 4 bases of the junction unmatched. This CDR3 comprises 14 residues. CDR1 is SGHRS and CDR2 is YFSETQ in the germline V gene. The CDR3 DNA reads as TGCGCCAGCAGGCTAGCGGGAGCGAACAATGAGCAGTTCTTC. Translated, it gives CASRLAGANNEQFF.

The rearrangement links TRBV9 to TRBJ1-6; D unresolved. Germline V CDR1 and CDR2: SGDLS, YYNGEE. Trimming took 0 bases from V and 0 from J, leaving 4 bases between them. The CDR3 extends over 15 amino acids. The CDR3 reads CASSVGSSYNSPLHF. CDR3 nucleotides: TGTGCCAGCAGCGTAGGCAGCTCCTATAATTCACCCCTCCACTTT.

CDR3 sequence (DNA): TGCGCCAGCAGCCTAGAGAACTATGGCTACACCTTC. It codes for CASSLENYGYTF. The V gene is TRBV5-1, the J gene TRBJ1-2; D ambiguous. The CDR3 covers 12 residues. With 4 bases removed from V and 2 bases from J, the gap between germline ends came to 6 bases. CDR1 is SGHRS, CDR2 YFSETQ, per germline. Filled out from reference TRBV5-1 and TRBJ1-2, the complete variable domain reads KAGVTQTPRYLIKTRGQQVTLSCSPISGHRSVSWYQQTPGQGLQFLFEYFSETQRNKGNFPGRFSGRQFSNSRSEMNVSTLELGDSALYLCASSLENYGYTFGSGTRLTVV.

This chain connects TRBV5-1 to TRBJ1-1; D call uncertain. The CDR3 runs to 13 residues. Germline values: CDR1 SGHRS, CDR2 YFSETQ. V lost 3 bases to trimming and J lost 1 base, with 7 bases between them. The CDR3 sequence is CASSYGKNTEAFF. DNA for the CDR3: TGCGCCAGCAGCTACGGGAAGAACACTGAAGCTTTCTTT.

The chain uses TRBV11-2 and TRBJ1-1; 11 bases fit TRBD1. Germline CDR1 reads SGHAT; CDR2 reads FQNNGV. After removal of 5 bases from V and 4 bases from J, the junction contained 6 bases not matched to a gene. The CDR3 has 15 residues. The CDR3 DNA reads TGTGCCAGCAGCATTCCCGGGACAGGGGGCACTGAAGCTTTCTTT. Amino acid sequence: CASSIPGTGGTEAFF. Looking up the rest from reference TRBV11-2 and TRBJ1-1 gives the full variable domain: EAGVAQSPRYKIIEKRQSVAFWCNPISGHATLYWYQQILGQGPKLLIQFQNNGVVDDSQLPKDRFSAERLKGVDSTLKIQPAKLEDSAVYLCASSIPGTGGTEAFFGQGTRLTVV.

V is TRBV5-1 and J is TRBJ1-1; tentative D call: TRBD1 (5 bases). CDR1 and CDR2 from the germline V gene are SGHRS and YFSETQ. V was shortened by 0 bases and J by 1 base, with 10 bases between the two germline ends. This CDR3 region has 15 residues. The CDR3 bases are TGCGCCAGCAGCTTGGAAACAGGCCGGAACACTGAAGCTTTCTTT. Protein: CASSLETGRNTEAFF.

V gene TRBV18 combines with J gene TRBJ2-7; 8 bases fit TRBD1. The CDR3 covers 15 residues. Losses at the gene ends were 3 bases for V and 5 bases for J; bases not matched to a gene: 9. Germline V lookup: CDR1 KGHSH, CDR2 LQKENI. The CDR3 sequence: CASSPSPRGLNEQYF. The DNA of the CDR3 is TGTGCCAGCTCACCCTCACCCAGGGGGCTCAACGAGCAGTACTTC.

V and J are TRBV24-1 and TRBJ2-1, with D uncertain. This CDR3 has 13 amino acids. Germline assignment: CDR1 KGHDR and CDR2 SFDVKD. The V and J ends lost 5 bases and 1 base respectively, with 5 bases between them. CDR3 sequence (DNA): TGTGCCACCAGTGGCGAGTCCTACAATGAGCAGTTCTTC. It specifies CATSGESYNEQFF.

The rearrangement uses TRBV9 and TRBJ2-3, with 8 bases aligning to TRBD2. J gave up 1 base and V 3 bases, and 7 bases lay outside the gene matches. This CDR3 is 16 amino acids long. CDR1 and CDR2 (germline): SGDLS, YYNGEE. This chain's CDR3 is CASSARAGLGTDTQYF. CDR3 nucleotides: TGTGCCAGCAGCGCCCGGGCGGGACTAGGCACAGATACGCAGTATTTT. Full variable domain (rest looked up from reference TRBV9 and TRBJ2-3): DSGVTQTPKHLITATGQRVTLRCSPRSGDLSVYWYQQSLDQGLQFLIQYYNGEERAKGNILERFSAQQFPDLHSELNLSSLELGDSALYFCASSARAGLGTDTQYFGPGTRLTVL.

The chain uses TRBV19 and TRBJ1-2; no clear D gene. V lost 2 bases to trimming and J lost 2 bases, with 12 bases between them. Germline V gives CDR1 LNHDA, CDR2 SQIVND (reference sequence). The CDR3 totals 15 residues. CDR3 sequence reads: CASSIRSSSNYGYTF. The CDR3 nucleotides read TGTGCCAGTAGTATAAGATCGAGTAGCAACTATGGCTACACCTTC.

V is TRBV3-1 (or the pseudogene TRBV3-2) and J is TRBJ2-7, with a possible D match to TRBD2 (7 bases). There are 17 residues in the CDR3. Per the germline V gene, CDR1 is LGHDT and CDR2 is YNNKEL (reference sequence). Trimming took 3 bases from V and 2 from J, leaving 20 bases between them. The CDR3: CASSQDPVGGRAYEQYF. CDR3 sequence (DNA): TGTGCCAGCAGCCAGGACCCCGTGGGGGGGCGGGCCTACGAGCAGTACTTC.

The chain is built from TRBV18 and TRBJ2-7, with 7 bases matching TRBD1. CDR3 length equals 16 residues. V was pared by 5 bases and J by 0 bases, with 10 bases of the junction left unmatched. Germline loops: CDR1 KGHSH, CDR2 LQKENI. The CDR3, as DNA: TGTGCCAGCTCAGGAAGAGGGACAGTGAGCTCCTACGAGCAGTACTTC. It specifies CASSGRGTVSSYEQYF.

The V gene is TRBV4-1, the J gene TRBJ2-3; 9 positions match TRBD2. This CDR3 has 15 amino acids. Unmatched junction bases numbered 5, after V lost 6 bases and J lost 1 base. The germline gives CDR1 MGHRA, CDR2 YSYEKL. CDR3: CASSPLAGGTDTQYF. The CDR3 nucleotides are TGCGCCAGCAGTCCCTTAGCGGGGGGCACAGATACGCAGTATTTT.

The chain carries TRBV6-5 and TRBJ2-1, with 7 positions matching TRBD2. V was pared by 7 bases and J by 0 bases, with 3 bases of the junction left unmatched. Germline V gene data show CDR1 as MNHEY and CDR2 as SVGAGI. The CDR3 length is 14 residues. The CDR3 bases are TGTGCCAGCAACGGCGGGAGCTCCTACAATGAGCAGTTCTTC. Protein product: CASNGGSSYNEQFF.

The rearrangement links TRBV10-2 to TRBJ2-3; 12 positions match TRBD2. CDR3 length: 16 amino acids. Per the germline V gene, CDR1 is WSHSY and CDR2 is SAAADI. V lost 9 bases, J lost 6 bases, and 13 bases stayed unmatched. The CDR3 is CASAFLAGGLMDTQYF. CDR3 bases: TGCGCCAGTGCCTTCCTAGCGGGAGGGCTGATGGATACGCAGTATTTT.

The V call is TRBV5-1, the J call TRBJ1-1; a weak D match, TRBD1 (6 bases). Germline lookup yields CDR1 SGHRS and CDR2 YFSETQ. V was pared by 0 bases and J by 5 bases, with 11 bases between. The CDR3 totals 14 residues. The CDR3 protein is CASSLEGEGTEAFF. The CDR3 coding sequence is TGCGCCAGCAGCTTGGAGGGGGAAGGTACTGAAGCTTTCTTT. The full variable domain, completed using reference TRBV5-1 and TRBJ1-1, is KAGVTQTPRYLIKTRGQQVTLSCSPISGHRSVSWYQQTPGQGLQFLFEYFSETQRNKGNFPGRFSGRQFSNSRSEMNVSTLELGDSALYLCASSLEGEGTEAFFGQGTRLTVV.

This clone was detected once. The CDR3 DNA reads TGTGCCAGCAGCTTGGCCCCGGGACAGGGAGGATACGAGCAGTACTTC. Protein product: CASSLAPGQGGYEQYF. V and J are TRBV7-2 and TRBJ2-7, with 9 bases aligning to TRBD1. J gave up 4 bases and V 3 bases, and 10 bases lay outside the gene matches. There are 16 residues in the CDR3. Germline V gives CDR1 SGHTA, CDR2 FQGNSA.

The chain joins TRBV28 to TRBJ1-1; D ambiguous. The ends were cut back, 7 bases at V and 4 bases at J, with 10 bases in the middle. Germline-derived CDR1 and CDR2 are MDHEN and SYDVKM. The CDR3 extends over 12 amino acids. The CDR3 sequence: CASTAVVTEAFF. In DNA, the CDR3 is TGTGCCAGCACGGCGGTGGTCACTGAAGCTTTCTTT.

The CDR3 region is CSVEGIAGGAQETQYF. CDR3 nucleotide sequence: TGCAGCGTTGAAGGGATAGCGGGGGGGGCCCAAGAGACCCAGTACTTC. This chain links TRBV29-1 with TRBJ2-5; 11 bases fit TRBD2. V lost 1 base to trimming and J lost 1 base; unmatched junction nucleotides: 5. CDR1 is SQVTM and CDR2 is ANQGSEA in the germline V gene. This CDR3 contains 16 residues.

A single count supports this clone. The rearrangement uses TRBV5-4 and TRBJ2-7; unclear D gene. Trimming pared 0 bases from V and 3 bases from J, leaving 7 bases between. The CDR3 is 13 residues long. CDR1 is SGHNT and CDR2 is YYREEE in the germline V gene (reference sequence). The CDR3 protein is CASSLDSLYEQYF. In DNA form, the CDR3 reads TGTGCCAGCAGCTTGGACAGTCTCTACGAGCAGTACTTC.

The chain joins TRBV5-1 to TRBJ2-7, with D possibly being TRBD1 (5 bases). CDR1 SGHRS and CDR2 YFSETQ come from the germline V gene. The CDR3 is 12 residues long. Deletions cut 5 bases from V and 5 bases from J, with 11 bases between. The CDR3 DNA reads TGCGCCAGCAGAGGTCAGGGCCACGAGCAGTACTTC. Translating gives CASRGQGHEQYF.

This clone is a singleton in its sample. The chain has TRBV5-1 and TRBJ2-1; 7 positions match TRBD1. The CDR3 loop spans 16 amino acids. V lost 5 bases to trimming and J lost 5 bases; unmatched junction nucleotides: 13. Germline assignment: CDR1 SGHRS and CDR2 YFSETQ. DNA for the CDR3: TGCGCCAGCAGTCAAGGACAGGCGAGGGCTCACAATGAGCAGTTCTTC. Amino acid sequence: CASSQGQARAHNEQFF.

This clone has just one count. V is TRBV6-5 and J is TRBJ1-6, with 10 bases matching TRBD1. This CDR3 has 14 residues. Germline V CDR1 and CDR2: MNHEY, SVGAGI. Trimming took 8 bases from V and 7 from J; bases not matched to a gene: 5. CDR3 sequence (DNA): TGTGCCAGCGGCCGGGACAGGGGAAATTCACCCCTCCACTTT. Translation: CASGRDRGNSPLHF.

CDR3 bases: TGTGCCAGCAGGGAATACCGACTAGCGTACGAGCAGTACTTC. This translates into CASREYRLAYEQYF. The genes are TRBV2 and TRBJ2-7, with TRBD2 matching 8 bases. Germline V CDR1 and CDR2: SNHLY, FYNNEI. CDR3 length: 14 amino acids. The V segment lost 6 bases and the J segment 4 bases; nucleotides outside the gene matches: 8.